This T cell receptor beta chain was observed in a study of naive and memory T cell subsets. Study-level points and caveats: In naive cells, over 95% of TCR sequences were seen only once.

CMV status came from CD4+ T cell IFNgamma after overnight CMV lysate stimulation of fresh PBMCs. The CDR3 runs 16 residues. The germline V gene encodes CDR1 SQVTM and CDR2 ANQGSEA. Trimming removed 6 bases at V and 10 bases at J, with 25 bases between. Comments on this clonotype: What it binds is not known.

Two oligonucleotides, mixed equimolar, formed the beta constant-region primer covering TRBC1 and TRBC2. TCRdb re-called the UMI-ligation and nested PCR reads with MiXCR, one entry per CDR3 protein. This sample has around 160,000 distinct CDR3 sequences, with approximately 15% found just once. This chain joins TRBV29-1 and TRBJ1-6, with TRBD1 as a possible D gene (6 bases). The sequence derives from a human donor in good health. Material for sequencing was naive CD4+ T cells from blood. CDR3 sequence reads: CSVDLLLQGPESPLHF. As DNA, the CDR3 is TGCAGCGTCGACCTTCTCCTCCAGGGGCCTGAGTCACCCCTCCACTTT.